The 23 T cell receptor beta chains below all came from one sample that was sequenced in a study of shared clonotypes between healthy human individuals (dated by TCRdb to 2020 to 2021). Preparation of the library involved the immunoSEQ multiplex PCR assay. TCRdb carries this immuneACCESS record with in-frame sequences only. Its versions omit some clonotypes, under half of them owing to an unresolved V gene in the studies checked, with the rest unexplained. This sample gives 950,000 to 1,200,000 clones in total; roughly 77% of them show up just once. The top ten clonotypes cover more than 0.85% of the sample. Sequencing was done on a sample of memory CD4+ T cells from PBMCs. Sample cell subset or site, as interpreted from the label and publication: CD45RA-negative fraction. These receptors were obtained from a young man in good health. Some clones in this sample may be carry-over from other donors' samples.

The rearrangement uses TRBV28 and TRBJ1-2, with 8 bases matching TRBD1. V lost 6 bases, J lost 3 bases, and 12 bases stayed unmatched. The CDR3 spans 16 residues. The germline V gene encodes CDR1 MDHEN and CDR2 SYDVKM. This CDR3 is CASSLTGAGGDYGYTF. The CDR3 nucleotides read TGTGCCAGCAGCTTAACGGGGGCAGGGGGCGACTATGGCTACACCTTC.

This clone came up a few times. The chain recombines TRBV6-1 with TRBJ1-5; a weak D match, TRBD1 (6 bases). Trimming removed 10 bases from V and 2 bases from J, with 15 bases in between. Germline values: CDR1 MNHNS, CDR2 SASEGT. The CDR3 totals 14 residues. The chain's CDR3 is CATLRGIGNQPQHF. CDR3 nucleotide sequence: TGTGCCACTCTCAGGGGAATCGGCAATCAGCCCCAGCATTTT.

CDR3 sequence: CASSLGGDPLETQYF. The CDR3 nucleotides read TGTGCCAGCAGCTTGGGGGGGGACCCCCTGGAGACCCAGTACTTC. The genes are TRBV5-4 and TRBJ2-5; D may be TRBD2 (6 bases). The CDR3 runs 15 residues. Trimming took off 0 bases at V and 5 bases at J, with 14 bases between the two ends. Germline V gene sequence: CDR1 SGHNT, CDR2 YYREEE (reference sequence).

Note on this clone: This may be a read error: a much more frequent sequence differs by one nucleotide. The chain links TRBV9 to TRBJ1-2, with TRBD1 matching over 9 bases. Germline V gene lookup returns CDR1 SGDLS and CDR2 YYNGEE. This CDR3 has 14 amino acids. Losses at the gene ends were 4 bases for V and 2 bases for J; bases not matched to a gene: 3. CDR3 sequence: CASSFGTGNYGYTF. The CDR3 DNA reads TGTGCCAGCAGCTTCGGGACAGGGAACTATGGCTACACCTTC.

The rearrangement links TRBV6-5 to TRBJ1-3; D is undetermined. The CDR3 is made up of 14 amino acids. Trimming left V 2 bases short and J 1 base short, with 6 bases between. Germline V gives CDR1 MNHEY, CDR2 SVGAGI. The CDR3 region has the DNA TGTGCCAGCAGTTACGGGCAGTCTGGAAACACCATATATTTT. Its protein is CASSYGQSGNTIYF.

The chain joins TRBV7-8 to TRBJ2-1; D is perhaps TRBD1 (5 bases). Per germline, CDR1 SGHVS and CDR2 FQNEAQ. V lost 5 bases and J 5 bases, leaving 16 bases between the germline ends. This CDR3 is 15 amino acids long. CDR3 residues: CASSLHQGGDNEQFF. CDR3 coding DNA: TGTGCCAGCAGCCTACATCAGGGTGGGGACAATGAGCAGTTCTTC.

The chain links TRBV15 to TRBJ1-5; 7 positions agree with TRBD1. Germline V gene data show CDR1 as LNHNV and CDR2 as YYDKDF (reference sequence). The ends lost 0 bases at V and 4 bases at J; junction bases unmatched: 3. The CDR3 loop spans 15 amino acids. The DNA for the CDR3 is TGTGCCACCAGCAGAGAAGACAGGGCTAATCAGCCCCAGCATTTT. As protein: CATSREDRANQPQHF.

J is TRBJ2-1 and V is TRBV6-5; weak D call: TRBD2 (6 bases). CDR1 and CDR2 from the germline V gene are MNHEY and SVGAGI. V dropped 4 bases and J dropped 4 bases, with 11 bases sitting between them. The CDR3 runs 14 residues. This CDR3 is CASSSPTRYNEQFF. The CDR3 DNA follows: TGTGCCAGCAGTTCCCCGACTAGGTACAATGAGCAGTTCTTC.

This clone came up a few times. This chain uses TRBV27 with TRBJ2-3; possibly TRBD2 for D (6 bases). Germline V gene data show CDR1 as MNHEY and CDR2 as SMNVEV (reference sequence). The V gene lost 2 bases and the J gene lost 6 bases, with 9 bases spanning the gap. This CDR3 is built from 13 residues. The CDR3 DNA is TGTGCCAGCAGTTTAGTGGGGGGTGATACGCAGTATTTT. It translates to CASSLVGGDTQYF.

This clone was counted a few times. The chain couples TRBV19 to TRBJ1-1; TRBD1 might be the D (6 bases). The CDR3 has 16 residues. The V gene's germline CDR1 is LNHDA and CDR2 SQIVND (reference sequence). Between the trimmed V and J ends, which lost 6 bases and 0 bases, there was a span of 17 bases. The CDR3 coding sequence is TGTGCCAGTAGGAGGTCCGGGACACGCCTGAACACTGAAGCTTTCTTT. It is translated as CASRRSGTRLNTEAFF. Together with reference TRBV19 and TRBJ1-1, the CDR3 gives the full variable domain: DGGITQSPKYLFRKEGQNVTLSCEQNLNHDAMYWYRQDPGQGLRLIYYSQIVNDFQKGDIAEGYSVSREKKESFPLTVTSAQKNPTAFYLCASRRSGTRLNTEAFFGQGTRLTVV.

The J gene is TRBJ2-1, the V gene TRBV4-2, with D tentatively TRBD2 (5 bases). Trimming removed 4 bases from V and 4 bases from J, with 14 bases in between. This CDR3 contains 15 residues. Germline V CDR1 and CDR2: LGHNA, YNFKEQ. Written as DNA, the CDR3 is TGTGCCAGCAGCCTGTGGGTACGGGAATACAATGAGCAGTTCTTC. This codes for CASSLWVREYNEQFF.

The rearrangement joins TRBV5-4 to TRBJ2-7; D gene uncertain. The V gene's germline CDR1 is SGHNT and CDR2 YYREEE (reference sequence). The CDR3 consists of 14 residues. V lost 1 base and J lost 2, with 10 bases in between. The DNA for the CDR3 is TGTGCCAGCAGCTTGTCGACGGTTACCTACGAGCAGTACTTC. It yields the protein CASSLSTVTYEQYF. Together with reference TRBV5-4 and TRBJ2-7, the CDR3 gives the full variable domain: ETGVTQSPTHLIKTRGQQVTLRCSSQSGHNTVSWYQQALGQGPQFIFQYYREEENGRGNFPPRFSGLQFPNYSSELNVNALELDDSALYLCASSLSTVTYEQYFGPGTRLTVT.

The V gene is TRBV18, the J gene TRBJ2-7; the match to TRBD2 covers 9 bases. Germline trimming cut 3 bases from V and 7 bases from J; bases unmatched to any gene: 13. CDR1 is KGHSH and CDR2 is LQKENI in the germline V gene. This CDR3 spans 16 amino acids. DNA for the CDR3: TGTGCCAGCTCACCCACCTTGACTAGCGGCCCCACAGAGCAGTACTTC. Translation gives CASSPTLTSGPTEQYF.

The chain carries TRBV7-2 and TRBJ1-6; maybe TRBD1 (5 bases). V lost 2 bases and J 2 bases, leaving 13 bases between the germline ends. Germline V gives CDR1 SGHTA, CDR2 FQGNSA. The length of the CDR3 is 17 residues. The CDR3 sequence: CASSLFGGRAYNSPLHF. The CDR3 DNA reads as TGTGCCAGCAGCTTATTCGGAGGCAGGGCCTATAATTCACCCCTCCACTTT. The whole variable domain, filled in from reference TRBV7-2 and TRBJ1-6, reads GAGVSQSPSNKVTEKGKDVELRCDPISGHTALYWYRQSLGQGLEFLIYFQGNSAPDKSGLPSDRFSAERTGGSVSTLTIQRTQQEDSAVYLCASSLFGGRAYNSPLHFGNGTRLTVT.

The V and J genes are TRBV28 and TRBJ1-5; 8 bases map to TRBD1. Germline V CDR1 and CDR2: MDHEN, SYDVKM. Trimming cost V 7 bases and J 1 base; bases outside gene matches: 9. CDR3 length: 16 amino acids. Written as DNA, the CDR3 is TGTGCCAGCACCAGACCGGGACAGGTCAGCAATCAGCCCCAGCATTTT. It is translated as CASTRPGQVSNQPQHF.

The genes are TRBV7-2 and TRBJ2-7, with 8 bases aligning to TRBD2. Germline CDR1 and CDR2: SGHTA and FQGNSA. The CDR3 consists of 14 residues. J lost 4 bases, V lost 5 bases, and 7 bases had no gene match. CDR3 residues: CASSVSGVSYEQYF. The CDR3 nucleotides are TGTGCCAGCAGCGTTAGCGGGGTGTCGTACGAGCAGTACTTC.

This clone was recorded only once. The rearrangement uses TRBV9 and TRBJ2-2; TRBD2 aligns across 12 bases. Trimming cost V 2 bases and J 9 bases; bases outside gene matches: 8. The CDR3 length is 16 residues. Germline V gene data show CDR1 as SGDLS and CDR2 as YYNGEE. In nucleotides, the CDR3 is TGTGCCAGCAGCGTTTCGACACTAGCGGGAGGCAGGGAGCTGTTTTTT. Protein sequence: CASSVSTLAGGRELFF.

This rearrangement joins TRBV27 to TRBJ1-4, with a weak D call TRBD1 (6 bases). This CDR3 is built from 15 residues. CDR1 and CDR2 from the germline V gene are MNHEY and SMNVEV (reference sequence). Trimming took 6 bases from V and 8 from J, leaving 19 bases between them. CDR3 region: CASRRTGTLKEKLFF. In nucleotides, the CDR3 is TGTGCCAGCAGGAGAACAGGGACGCTTAAGGAAAAACTGTTTTTT.

On this clone itself: The same CDR3 also results from other DNA sequences found in this sample. This sequence joins TRBV5-1 and TRBJ2-2, with D hard to call. Germline CDR1 and CDR2: SGHRS and YFSETQ. V was pared by 0 bases and J by 4 bases, with 4 bases between. The CDR3 contains 13 residues. The CDR3: CASSLDSTGELFF. CDR3 nucleotides: TGCGCCAGCAGCTTGGATAGCACCGGGGAGCTGTTTTTT.

V usage is TRBV5-1 and J usage is TRBJ2-2; D not certain. This CDR3 region has 15 residues. The V gene lost 7 bases and the J gene lost 2 bases, with 15 bases spanning the gap. In germline, CDR1 is SGHRS, CDR2 YFSETQ. The CDR3 here is CASHDRGPNTGELFF. For the CDR3, the DNA is TGCGCCAGCCACGACCGAGGACCTAACACCGGGGAGCTGTTTTTT.

V gene TRBV20-1 combines with J gene TRBJ2-5; weak D call: TRBD2 (6 bases). CDR3 length: 11 amino acids. V lost 3 bases and J lost 8, with 10 bases in between. Germline-derived CDR1 and CDR2 are DFQATT and SNEGSKA (reference sequence). The CDR3 loop reads CSARDYSTQYF. The CDR3 DNA follows: TGCAGTGCTAGGGACTATAGCACCCAGTACTTC.

The chain couples TRBV18 to TRBJ2-3, with 8 bases aligning to TRBD1. J lost 2 bases, V lost 3 bases, and 4 bases had no gene match. CDR1 is KGHSH, CDR2 LQKENI, per germline. This CDR3 comprises 15 residues. For the CDR3, the DNA is TGTGCCAGCTCACCTGGGGACAGGTACACAGATACGCAGTATTTT. Translated: CASSPGDRYTDTQYF. Complete variable domain (other parts from reference TRBV18 and TRBJ2-3): NAGVMQNPRHLVRRRGQEARLRCSPMKGHSHVYWYRQLPEEGLKFMVYLQKENIIDESGMPKERFSAEFPKEGPSILRIQQVVRGDSAAYFCASSPGDRYTDTQYFGPGTRLTVL.

The rearrangement links TRBV30 to TRBJ1-2; D is unresolved. The CDR3 is 14 amino acids. V lost 1 base and J 1 base, leaving 10 bases between the germline ends. Looked up from germline, CDR1 is GTSNPN and CDR2 is SVGIG (reference sequence). The CDR3 here is CAWSALQRNYGYTF. The DNA of the CDR3 is TGTGCCTGGAGTGCCCTTCAGCGTAACTATGGCTACACCTTC.